The T cell receptor beta chain described here comes from a study of PD-L1 blockade in urothelial cancer (dated by TCRdb to about 2017). Concerning the study at large: About 85% of the roughly 30 patients were males with bladder-origin urothelial cancer, and about 60% of the roughly 29 reported a prior smoking history. An ECOG performance status of 0 or 1 was recorded for the patients, and 0 to 3 prior chemotherapy regimens had been received by the patients. Blood samples were analyzed 3 weeks after the start of treatment (second dose) and 6 weeks after the start of treatment. A median of roughly 140,000 T cells and some 90,000 unique TCRs was obtained from blood samples, and a median clonality of approximately 0.077 was observed. The study was an exploratory multi-omic analysis of somatic, immune and clinical correlates of response to PD-L1 blockade with atezolizumab in urothelial cancer. Pretreatment tumor samples, along with matched peripheral blood collected serially before and after atezolizumab treatment, underwent TCR sequencing. Durable clinical benefit was defined as a progression-free survival longer than 6 months, and TCR features were additionally tested against progression-free survival and overall survival. Whole exome sequencing and RNA sequencing of pretreatment tumors were performed alongside TCR sequencing in the same patients. Under ten patients reached durable clinical benefit, while 20 patients did not. Pretreatment blood TCR-seq was available for around 29 patients, at least one posttreatment blood collection was obtained for some 24 patients, and tumor TCR-seq was available for some 24 patients.

Synthetic TCR analog templates were spiked into each PCR so that absolute template abundance could be estimated from read counts. TCRbeta CDR3 regions were amplified from genomic DNA with bias-controlled V and J gene primers using the immunoSEQ assay. Sequencing of rearranged TCRbeta segments was performed at approximately 20X coverage. In the authors' own workflow: Sequencing errors were corrected by clustering, and CDR3s were annotated against IMGT so that V, D and J genes could be assigned. Out-of-frame and stop-codon sequences were excluded, and only productive TCRbeta rearrangements were used in downstream analyses. Clonality was calculated as one minus the Shannon entropy normalized by the log of the number of unique productive sequences. Clones differing between time points or between blood and tumor were identified using Fisher's exact test with Benjamini-Hochberg correction, with an adjusted p below 0.01 applied as the threshold. TCRdb re-hosts the immuneACCESS table, in-frame sequences only. Its copies lack some clones; in the studies checked, an unresolved V gene accounts for under half of them, and the cause for the rest is not known. Clone size and V and J calls were adopted from that table, with D and trimming inferred from the DNA. The sample contains about 45,000 clones, around nine tenths of them found a single time. Jointly, the top ten make up approximately 25% of the sample.

Study-wide findings and limitations: Because the sample size was small (n ≈ 29) and many exploratory analyses were performed, the results are intended to be hypothesis-generating. Among patients with durable benefit, tumor-associated TCR clones showed greater expansion in peripheral blood 3 weeks after treatment started (n ≈ 23, p = 0.022). A pretreatment peripheral blood TCR clonality below the median was linked to improved progression-free and overall survival.

Trimming leaves V shorter by 4 bases and J shorter by 5 bases, with the junction holding 6 bases beyond the gene matches. The CDR3 starts with the cysteine, ends with the phenylalanine, and has 15 residues. Kept here is only the CDR3 DNA, which spans 45 bases and is read in frame from base 1. CDR1 and CDR2 (SGHAT, FQNNGV) derive from the germline V gene. Concerning this clone: Its cognate antigen has yet to be identified. Per-nucleotide qualities are absent, and no much larger clonotype sits a single base away.

The time point label, as the study defines it: pretreatment peripheral blood. The Qiagen DNeasy Blood extraction kit was used to purify genomic DNA from total PBMCs and tumor samples. Collected pretreatment and during treatment, PBMCs were isolated and stored as previously described. The specimen was PBMCs, collected around atezolizumab (anti-PD-L1) treatment. The chain uses TRBV11-2 and TRBJ2-5; TRBD1 aligns with 11 central bases. The TCR originated in a donor at least 40 years old with urothelial cancer. The CDR3 loop reads CASSSGQGALETQYF. The nucleotide sequence is TGTGCCAGCAGCTCCGGACAGGGGGCTTTGGAGACCCAGTACTTC.